This T cell receptor (beta chain) was profiled in a study of T cell responses to AZD1222 COVID-19 vaccine. Overall study results and limits: Only a handful of AZD1222 recipients, several in all, had baseline seropositivity.

Profiled with immunoSEQ multiplex PCR; TCRdb holds only in-frame clones, not every one. The table includes some 130,000 clones, approximately 85% detected once. Notes on this clone: Its antigen is not known.

Deletions cut 4 bases from V and 7 bases from J, with 20 bases between. The germline V gene has CDR1 LNHDA and CDR2 SQIVND (reference sequence). This CDR3 is built from 16 residues. The TCR was taken from an adult in good health. This sequence joins TRBV19 and TRBJ1-5; TRBD1 is a possible D gene (6 bases). The specimen was peripheral blood, collected on day 0 of AZD1222 vaccination. As DNA, the CDR3 is TGTGCCAGTAGTAGGAACCGTGGGGGGCGGGGACAGCCCCAGCATTTT. It encodes CASSRNRGGRGQPQHF.